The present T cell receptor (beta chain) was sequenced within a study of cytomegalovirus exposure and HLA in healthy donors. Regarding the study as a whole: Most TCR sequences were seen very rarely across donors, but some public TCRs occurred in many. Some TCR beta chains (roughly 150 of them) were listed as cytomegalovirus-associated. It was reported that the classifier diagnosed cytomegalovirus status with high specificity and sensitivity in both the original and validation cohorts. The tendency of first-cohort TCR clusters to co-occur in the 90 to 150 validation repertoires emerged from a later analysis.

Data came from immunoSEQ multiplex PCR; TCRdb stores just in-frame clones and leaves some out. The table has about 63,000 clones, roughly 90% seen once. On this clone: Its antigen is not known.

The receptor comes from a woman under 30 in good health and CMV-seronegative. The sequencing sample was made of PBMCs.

The CDR3 loop reads CASRRERESGELFF. CDR3 coding DNA: TGTGCCAGCAGAAGAGAGAGGGAATCCGGGGAGCTGTTTTTT. The rearrangement joins TRBV6-6 to TRBJ2-2; TRBD2 is a possible D gene (5 bases). Looked up from germline, CDR1 is MNHNY and CDR2 is SVGAGI (reference sequence). V was pared by 6 bases and J by 6 bases, with 14 bases between. CDR3 size: 14 residues.